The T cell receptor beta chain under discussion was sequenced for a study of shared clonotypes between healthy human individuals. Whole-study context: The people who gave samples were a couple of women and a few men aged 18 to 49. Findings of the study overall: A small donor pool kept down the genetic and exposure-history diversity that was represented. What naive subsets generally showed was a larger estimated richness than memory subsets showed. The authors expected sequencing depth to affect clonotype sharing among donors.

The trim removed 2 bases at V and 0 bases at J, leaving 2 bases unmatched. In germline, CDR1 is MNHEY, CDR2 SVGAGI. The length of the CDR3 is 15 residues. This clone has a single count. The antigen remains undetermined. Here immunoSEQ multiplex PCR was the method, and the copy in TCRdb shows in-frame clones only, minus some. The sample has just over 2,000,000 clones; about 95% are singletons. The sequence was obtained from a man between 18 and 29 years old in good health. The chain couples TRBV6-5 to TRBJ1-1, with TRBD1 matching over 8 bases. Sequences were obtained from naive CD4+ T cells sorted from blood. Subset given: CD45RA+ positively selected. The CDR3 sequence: CASSYATGVNTEAFF. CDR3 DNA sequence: TGTGCCAGCAGTTACGCGACAGGGGTGAACACTGAAGCTTTCTTT.